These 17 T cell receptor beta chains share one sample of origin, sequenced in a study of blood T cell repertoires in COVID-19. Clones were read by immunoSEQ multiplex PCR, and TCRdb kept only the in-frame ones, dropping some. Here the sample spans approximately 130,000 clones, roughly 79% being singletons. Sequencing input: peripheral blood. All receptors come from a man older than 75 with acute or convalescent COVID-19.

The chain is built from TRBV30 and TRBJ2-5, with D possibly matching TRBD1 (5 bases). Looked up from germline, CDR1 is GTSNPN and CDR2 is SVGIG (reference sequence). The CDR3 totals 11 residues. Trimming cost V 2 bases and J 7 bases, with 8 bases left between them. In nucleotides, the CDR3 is TGTGCCTGGAGTTCTGGGGCGACCCAGTACTTC. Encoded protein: CAWSSGATQYF.

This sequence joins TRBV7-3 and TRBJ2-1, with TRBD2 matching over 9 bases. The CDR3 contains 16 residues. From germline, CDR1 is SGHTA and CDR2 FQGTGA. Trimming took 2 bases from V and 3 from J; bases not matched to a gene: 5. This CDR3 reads CASSLYPSGDYNEQFF. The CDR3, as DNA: TGTGCCAGCAGCTTATACCCTAGCGGGGACTACAATGAGCAGTTCTTC.

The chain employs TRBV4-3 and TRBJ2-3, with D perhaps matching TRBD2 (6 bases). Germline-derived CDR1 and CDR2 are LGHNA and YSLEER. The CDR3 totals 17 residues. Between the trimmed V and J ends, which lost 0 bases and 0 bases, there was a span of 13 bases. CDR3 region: CASSQDGEDTSTDTQYF. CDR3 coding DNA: TGCGCCAGCAGCCAAGACGGGGAGGACACCAGCACAGATACGCAGTATTTT.

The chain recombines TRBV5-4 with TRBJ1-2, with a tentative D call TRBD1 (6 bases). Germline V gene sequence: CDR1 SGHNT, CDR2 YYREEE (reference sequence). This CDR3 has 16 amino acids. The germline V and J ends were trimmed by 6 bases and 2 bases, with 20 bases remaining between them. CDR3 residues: CASTPRGGVGNYGYTF. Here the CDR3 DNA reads TGTGCCAGCACCCCCCGAGGGGGGGTAGGGAACTATGGCTACACCTTC.

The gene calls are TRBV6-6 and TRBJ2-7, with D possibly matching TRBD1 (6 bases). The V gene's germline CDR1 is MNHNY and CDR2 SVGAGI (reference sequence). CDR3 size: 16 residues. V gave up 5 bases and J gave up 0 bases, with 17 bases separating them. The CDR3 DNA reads TGTGCCAGCAGTCCTTCCACAGGGACGAGCTCCTACGAGCAGTACTTC. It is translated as CASSPSTGTSSYEQYF.

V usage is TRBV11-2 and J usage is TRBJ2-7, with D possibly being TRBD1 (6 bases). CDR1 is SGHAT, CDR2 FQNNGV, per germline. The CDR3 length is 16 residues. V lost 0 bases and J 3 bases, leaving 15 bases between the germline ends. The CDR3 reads CASSLDGGHLLYEQYF. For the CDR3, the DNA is TGTGCCAGCAGCTTAGATGGGGGACACTTACTCTACGAGCAGTACTTC.

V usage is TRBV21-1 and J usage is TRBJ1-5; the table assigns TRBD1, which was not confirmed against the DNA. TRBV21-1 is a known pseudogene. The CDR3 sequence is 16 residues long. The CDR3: CASSKRRTGDNQPQHF. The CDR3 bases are TGTGCCAGCAGCAAAAGAAGGACAGGGGATAATCAGCCCCAGCATTTT.

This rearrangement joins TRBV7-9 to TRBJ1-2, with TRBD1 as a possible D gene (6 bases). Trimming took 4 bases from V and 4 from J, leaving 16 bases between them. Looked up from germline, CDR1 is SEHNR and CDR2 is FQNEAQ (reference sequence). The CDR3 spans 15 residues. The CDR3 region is CASSSTGMRGYGYTF. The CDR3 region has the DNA TGTGCCAGCAGCTCCACAGGGATGAGGGGCTATGGCTACACCTTC.

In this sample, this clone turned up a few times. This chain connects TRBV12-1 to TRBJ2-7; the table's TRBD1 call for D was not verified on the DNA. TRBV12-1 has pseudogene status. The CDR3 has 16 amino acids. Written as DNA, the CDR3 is TGTGCCAGCAGCTTACCACCGGACAGGCGTTCCTACGAGCAGTACTTC. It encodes CASSLPPDRRSYEQYF.

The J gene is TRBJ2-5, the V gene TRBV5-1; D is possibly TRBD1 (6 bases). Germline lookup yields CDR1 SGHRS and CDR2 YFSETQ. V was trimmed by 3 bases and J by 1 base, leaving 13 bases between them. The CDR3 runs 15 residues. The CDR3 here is CASSYLTGSQETQYF. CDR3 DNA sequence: TGCGCCAGCAGCTATCTGACAGGCAGCCAAGAGACCCAGTACTTC.

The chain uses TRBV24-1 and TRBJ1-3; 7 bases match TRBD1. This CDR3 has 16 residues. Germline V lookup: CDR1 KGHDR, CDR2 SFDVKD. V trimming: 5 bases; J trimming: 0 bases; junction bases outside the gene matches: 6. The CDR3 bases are TGTGCCACCAGTGGAACGGGACAGAACTCTGGAAACACCATATATTTT. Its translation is CATSGTGQNSGNTIYF.

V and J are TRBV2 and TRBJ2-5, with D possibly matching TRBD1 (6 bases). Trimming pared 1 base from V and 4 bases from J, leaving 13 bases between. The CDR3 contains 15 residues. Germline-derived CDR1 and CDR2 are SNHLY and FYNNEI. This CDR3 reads CASSEGIGGRETQYF. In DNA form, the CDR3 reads TGTGCCAGCAGTGAAGGGATTGGGGGCCGAGAGACCCAGTACTTC.

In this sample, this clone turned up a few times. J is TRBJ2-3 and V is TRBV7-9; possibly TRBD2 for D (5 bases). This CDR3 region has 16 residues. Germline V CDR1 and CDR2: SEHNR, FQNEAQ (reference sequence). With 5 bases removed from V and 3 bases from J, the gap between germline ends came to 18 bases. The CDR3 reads CASSKITFWETDTQYF. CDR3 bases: TGTGCCAGCAGCAAAATAACCTTCTGGGAGACAGATACGCAGTATTTT.

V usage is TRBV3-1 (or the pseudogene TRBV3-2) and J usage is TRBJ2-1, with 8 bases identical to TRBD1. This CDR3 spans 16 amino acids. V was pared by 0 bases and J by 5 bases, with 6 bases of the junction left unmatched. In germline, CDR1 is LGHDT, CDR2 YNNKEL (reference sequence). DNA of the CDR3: TGTGCCAGCAGCCAAGAGGAGGGGACAGGTAACAATGAGCAGTTCTTC. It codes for CASSQEEGTGNNEQFF.

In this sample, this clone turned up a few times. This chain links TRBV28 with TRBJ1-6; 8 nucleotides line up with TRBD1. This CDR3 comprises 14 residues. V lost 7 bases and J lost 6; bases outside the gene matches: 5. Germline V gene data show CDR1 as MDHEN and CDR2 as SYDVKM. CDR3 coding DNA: TGTGCCAGCAAGGTTGGGACAGGTAATTCACCCCTCCACTTT. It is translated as CASKVGTGNSPLHF. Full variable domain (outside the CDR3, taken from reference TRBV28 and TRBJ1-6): DVKVTQSSRYLVKRTGEKVFLECVQDMDHENMFWYRQDPGLGLRLIYFSYDVKMKEKGDIPEGYSVSREKKERFSLILESASTNQTSMYLCASKVGTGNSPLHFGNGTRLTVT.

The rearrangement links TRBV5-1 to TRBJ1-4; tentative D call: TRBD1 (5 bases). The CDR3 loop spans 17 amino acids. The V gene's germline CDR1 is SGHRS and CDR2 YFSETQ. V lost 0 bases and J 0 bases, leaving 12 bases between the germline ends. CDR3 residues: CASSLGRGTATNEKLFF. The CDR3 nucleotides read TGCGCCAGCAGCTTGGGTCGGGGGACTGCAACTAATGAAAAACTGTTTTTT. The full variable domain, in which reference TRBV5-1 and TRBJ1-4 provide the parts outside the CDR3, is KAGVTQTPRYLIKTRGQQVTLSCSPISGHRSVSWYQQTPGQGLQFLFEYFSETQRNKGNFPGRFSGRQFSNSRSEMNVSTLELGDSALYLCASSLGRGTATNEKLFFGSGTQLSVL.

The CDR3 nucleotides read TGTGCCAGTAAGGGGGCGCTACCTTTTAACTATGGCTACACCTTC. This gives the protein CASKGALPFNYGYTF. The chain is built from TRBV19 and TRBJ1-2; 7 bases align to TRBD1. CDR1 is LNHDA, CDR2 SQIVND, per germline (reference sequence). J lost 1 base, V lost 7 bases, and 9 bases had no gene match. This CDR3 comprises 15 residues.